Below, one T cell receptor (beta chain) is given with its context. The entry originates in a study of blood T cell repertoires in COVID-19. Across the whole study: Acute-phase and convalescent COVID-19 samples originated in the United States, Italy and Spain.

Data came from immunoSEQ multiplex PCR; TCRdb stores just in-frame clones and leaves some out. Among 120,000 to 150,000 clones listed, about 80% were seen once. The CDR3 extends over 13 amino acids. Trimming stripped 5 bases from V and 1 base from J, with 8 bases between. Germline values: CDR1 SNHLY, CDR2 FYNNEI. This clonotype originated in a man aged 55 to 70 with acute or convalescent COVID-19. This chain uses TRBV2 with TRBJ1-1, with D perhaps matching TRBD1 (5 bases). The sequenced sample was peripheral blood. The CDR3 is CASSLQENTEAFF. CDR3 DNA sequence: TGTGCCAGCAGTTTACAGGAGAACACTGAAGCTTTCTTT.